The 10 T cell receptor beta chains given below trace back to one sample, sequenced in a study of patients and donors after allogeneic stem cell transplantation. TCRdb re-called the RT-PCR reads through MiXCR, storing one row per CDR3 protein. Counted here are roughly 880,000 distinct CDR3 sequences, approximately 19% occurring once; the ten biggest clones make up 5% to 6.5%. Sequences were obtained from blood, either unsorted or a sorted T cell fraction (not recorded which). These TCRs come from a human donor who was either an allogeneic HSCT recipient or a stem cell or donor lymphocyte infusion donor (not recorded which). It is not recorded whose cells these are; they may come from a transplant donor.

This chain connects TRBV3-1 to TRBJ2-1; TRBD2 might be the D (6 bases). Trimming took 4 bases from V and 15 from J, leaving 13 bases between them. Germline CDR1 and CDR2: LGHDT and YNNKEL (reference sequence). The CDR3 runs to 11 residues. The CDR3 protein is CASSPGTWPFF. As DNA, the CDR3 is TGTGCCAGCAGCCCCGGGACTTGGCCGTTCTTC.

This clonotype occurred a few times. This chain joins TRBV6-5 and TRBJ1-1, with D possibly being TRBD1 (6 bases). CDR1 MNHEY and CDR2 SVGAGI come from the germline V gene. There are 11 residues in the CDR3. V lost 6 bases, J lost 9 bases, and 11 bases lay in between. The DNA for the CDR3 is TGTGCCAGCAGAAGGGGGAGCAAAGCTTTCTTT. It translates to CASRRGSKAFF.

This clonotype was recorded a few times. V gene TRBV12-3 or TRBV12-4 combines with J gene TRBJ1-5; maybe TRBD1 (5 bases). The V end lost 5 bases, the J end lost 13 bases, and 24 bases lay between the germline ends. The CDR3 is 15 residues long. DNA for the CDR3: TGTGCCAGCAGTCGAAATCCGGGACTCGAACAAATGCAGCATTTT. Encoded protein: CASSRNPGLEQMQHF.

The chain links TRBV20-1 to TRBJ2-1; 7 bases line up with TRBD2. The CDR3 totals 14 residues. Unmatched junction bases numbered 9, after V lost 0 bases and J lost 10 bases. Germline-derived CDR1 and CDR2 are DFQATT and SNEGSKA (reference sequence). The CDR3 protein is CSARDLETSYEQFF. CDR3 bases: TGCAGTGCTAGAGATCTCGAGACTAGCTACGAGCAGTTCTTC.

The table lists this clonotype with many counts. V usage is TRBV29-1 and J usage is TRBJ2-7, with D unresolved. The V end lost 6 bases, the J end lost 1 base, and 7 bases lay between the germline ends. The CDR3 spans 11 residues. In germline, CDR1 is SQVTM, CDR2 ANQGSEA. The CDR3 spells CSVSTSYEQYF. The CDR3 DNA reads TGCAGCGTGAGCACGTCCTACGAGCAGTACTTC.

This clonotype was seen a few times. The chain uses TRBV5-1 and TRBJ2-4; no reliable D call. CDR1 and CDR2 from the germline V gene are SGHRS and YFSETQ. CDR3 length: 13 amino acids. The V gene lost 0 bases and the J gene lost 5 bases, with 6 bases spanning the gap. The CDR3: CASSLGAENIQYF. The CDR3 DNA is TGCGCCAGCAGCTTGGGGGCAGAAAACATTCAGTACTTC.

This clonotype appeared a single time. The J gene is TRBJ2-3, the V gene TRBV29-1; 9 positions agree with TRBD2. Germline-derived CDR1 and CDR2 are SQVTM and ANQGSEA. Trimming removed 2 bases from V and 2 bases from J; junction bases left unmatched: 11. The CDR3 loop spans 17 amino acids. The CDR3 coding sequence is TGCAGCGTTGAACGGTCGCGGAGCGGGGGGTCCACAGATACGCAGTATTTT. Protein product: CSVERSRSGGSTDTQYF.

There are a few counts of this clonotype. The gene calls are TRBV20-1 and TRBJ1-1, with D perhaps matching TRBD1 (6 bases). This CDR3 has 13 residues. Germline V gives CDR1 DFQATT, CDR2 SNEGSKA (reference sequence). The DNA for the CDR3 is TGCAGCGGCGGCCGACGGGACATATATGAAGCTTTCTTT. Residues: CSGGRRDIYEAFF.

In this sample, this clonotype turned up a few times. The chain links TRBV7-9 to TRBJ1-1; unclear D gene. V gave up 6 bases and J gave up 1 base, with 9 bases separating them. This CDR3 spans 13 amino acids. Germline-derived CDR1 and CDR2 are SEHNR and FQNEAQ (reference sequence). The CDR3 spells CASRDTSNTEAFF. The CDR3 bases are TGTGCCAGCAGAGACACCTCGAACACTGAAGCTTTCTTT.

The rearrangement uses TRBV11-2 and TRBJ1-5; possible D gene TRBD1, 5 bases. The germline V gene encodes CDR1 SGHAT and CDR2 FQNNGV. CDR3 length: 19 residues. V was trimmed by 0 bases and J by 0 bases, leaving 18 bases between them. This CDR3 reads CASSLEWQGRTYSNQPQHF. Written as DNA, the CDR3 is TGTGCCAGCAGCTTAGAGTGGCAGGGCAGGACGTATAGCAATCAGCCCCAGCATTTT.